These T cell receptor beta chains were read from a single sample in a study of blood T cell repertoires in COVID-19. Repertoires were generated with immunoSEQ multiplex PCR, while TCRdb's copy carries only in-frame clones and drops some. This table holds roughly 250,000 clones, around 89% found once. The sequenced sample consisted of PBMCs or T cells enriched from blood (not recorded which). These receptors were collected from a man aged 35-49 years who had recovered from COVID-19. CDR3s include the opening cysteine and the closing phenylalanine or tryptophan. D genes are given only for firm matches. The size field is filled for only some rows; it gives once, few, many or a size class.

j_gene | d_gene | abundance | v_gene | CDR3aa | CDR3nt
TRBJ2-7 | TRBD1 | - | TRBV4-2 | CASSHVGTGGSYEQYF | TGTGCCAGCAGCCACGTTGGGACAGGGGGCTCCTACGAGCAGTACTTC
TRBJ1-1 | - | - | TRBV7-6 | CASSFEQNTEAFF | TGTGCCAGCAGTTTTGAGCAGAACACTGAAGCTTTCTTT
TRBJ2-3 | TRBD2 | - | TRBV5-1 | CASSLFELAGGPGTDTQYF | TGCGCCAGCAGCTTGTTTGAACTAGCGGGAGGGCCCGGCACAGATACGCAGTATTTT
TRBJ1-4 | - | - | TRBV5-6 | CASSLEGADGDEKLFF | TGTGCCAGCAGCTTGGAAGGCGCGGATGGAGATGAAAAACTGTTTTTT
TRBJ1-1 | - | - | TRBV19 | CASSQGHSNTEAFF | TGTGCCAGTAGTCAGGGACATTCGAACACTGAAGCTTTCTTT
TRBJ1-6 | TRBD1 | - | TRBV15 | CATSSPNRTGLTYNSPLHF | TGTGCCACCAGCAGCCCAAACCGGACAGGGCTTACCTATAATTCACCCCTCCACTTT
TRBJ2-4 | - | - | TRBV18 | CASSPASRQLLAKNIQYF | TGTGCCAGCTCACCAGCCTCCAGACAGTTACTAGCCAAAAACATTCAGTACTTC
TRBJ2-3 | TRBD2 | - | TRBV7-8 | CASSPGTSGRSSTDTQYF | TGTGCCAGCAGCCCTGGGACTAGCGGGCGCTCTAGCACAGATACGCAGTATTTT
TRBJ2-4 | - | - | TRBV28 | CASSFWGSKNIQYF | TGTGCCAGCAGTTTTTGGGGCAGCAAAAACATTCAGTACTTC
TRBJ2-5 | - | - | TRBV25-1 | CASSEPPSGQETQYF | TGTGCCAGCAGTGAACCCCCATCGGGGCAAGAGACCCAGTACTTC
TRBJ2-1 | TRBD2 | - | TRBV10-3 | CAISERGREGLSYNEQFF | TGTGCCATCAGTGAGCGGGGTCGGGAGGGCCTGTCCTACAATGAGCAGTTCTTC
TRBJ2-2 | TRBD2 | - | TRBV6-2/TRBV6-3 | CASSYGAGAMTGELFF | TGTGCCAGCAGTTACGGGGCGGGAGCAATGACCGGGGAGCTGTTTTTT
TRBJ2-7 | TRBD2 | - | TRBV4-1 | CASSQDEAGYSYEQYF | TGCGCCAGCAGCCAAGATGAAGCGGGATATTCCTACGAGCAGTACTTC
TRBJ1-2 | - | many | TRBV6-5 | CASAREGANYGYTF | TGTGCCAGCGCAAGAGAAGGAGCTAACTATGGCTACACCTTC
TRBJ1-1 | - | - | TRBV7-6 | CASSPQGLEAFF | TGTGCCAGCAGCCCACAGGGCCTTGAAGCTTTCTTT
TRBJ2-3 | TRBD2 | - | TRBV5-1 | CASSLTSGGVADTQYF | TGCGCCAGCAGCTTGACTAGCGGGGGGGTGGCAGATACGCAGTATTTT
TRBJ2-6 | - | - | TRBV7-3 | CASSLTGTLSGANVLTF | TGTGCCAGCAGCTTAACGGGGACTCTCTCTGGGGCCAACGTCCTGACTTTC
TRBJ1-3 | TRBD1 | few | TRBV5-1 | CASSSSGDRIGNTIYF | TGCGCCAGCAGCTCCTCCGGGGACAGGATCGGAAACACCATATATTTT
TRBJ2-5 | - | - | TRBV3-1/TRBV3-2 | CASSQDQAVGTQYF | TGTGCCAGCAGCCAAGATCAGGCCGTGGGGACCCAGTACTTC
TRBJ2-7 | - | - | TRBV7-6 | CASSPFPGGRVGYEQYF | TGTGCCAGCAGCCCATTCCCAGGAGGGAGAGTCGGCTACGAGCAGTACTTC
TRBJ2-5 | - | - | TRBV5-1 | CASSLAVTGEQETQYF | TGCGCCAGCAGCTTGGCGGTGACAGGAGAGCAAGAGACCCAGTACTTC
TRBJ1-2 | - | - | TRBV3-1/TRBV3-2 | CASSLQENYGYTF | TGTGCCAGCAGTTTACAGGAGAACTATGGCTACACCTTC
TRBJ2-1 | TRBD1 | - | TRBV7-3 | CASSLRNRGHLDEQFF | TGTGCCAGCAGCCTACGTAACAGGGGGCATTTGGATGAGCAGTTCTTC
TRBJ2-1 | - | - | TRBV21-1 | CASTGGPHDEQFF | TGTGCCAGCACGGGGGGACCACACGATGAGCAGTTCTTC
TRBJ1-1 | TRBD1 | - | TRBV6-5 | CASSYSRTGGTEAFF | TGTGCCAGCAGTTACTCGAGGACAGGGGGCACTGAAGCTTTCTTT
TRBJ1-6 | TRBD1 | - | TRBV6-5 | CASSYLDRGHSPLHF | TGTGCCAGCAGTTATCTGGACAGGGGGCATTCACCCCTCCACTTT
TRBJ1-2 | TRBD1 | - | TRBV6-2/TRBV6-3 | CASSYTVFREGALRYGYTF | TGTGCCAGCAGTTACACCGTATTCCGCGAGGGGGCGCTGAGGTATGGCTACACCTTC
TRBJ2-7 | - | - | TRBV7-9 | CASSLQAQHEQYF | TGTGCCAGCAGCTTACAGGCACAGCACGAGCAGTACTTC
TRBJ2-3 | - | - | TRBV7-8 | CASSLTDRRDTQYF | TGTGCCAGCAGCTTAACAGACAGGAGAGATACGCAGTATTTT
TRBJ1-2 | - | - | TRBV5-6 | CASSYRDYGYTF | TGTGCCAGCAGCTACCGGGACTATGGCTACACCTTC
TRBJ1-6 | - | - | TRBV27 | CASRGRRYNSPLHF | TGTGCCAGCAGGGGCCGACGGTATAATTCACCCCTCCACTTT
TRBJ2-4 | TRBD1 | - | TRBV28 | CASSRTGTGENIQYF | TGTGCCAGCAGCCGAACCGGGACAGGGGAAAACATTCAGTACTTC
TRBJ2-7 | TRBD2 | once | TRBV7-2 | CASSDTSGRGYEQYF | TGTGCCAGCAGCGATACTAGCGGGAGAGGCTACGAGCAGTACTTC
TRBJ1-3 | TRBD1 | - | TRBV7-8 | CASSLARQGTLISGNTIYF | TGTGCCAGCAGCTTAGCGCGACAGGGTACCCTAATCTCTGGAAACACCATATATTTT
TRBJ1-3 | - | - | TRBV3-1/TRBV3-2 | CASSQLQNGGNSGNTIYF | TGTGCCAGCAGCCAACTTCAGAACGGGGGAAACTCTGGAAACACCATATATTTT
TRBJ2-7 | TRBD1 | - | TRBV28 | CASSFLTGTHEQYF | TGTGCCAGCAGTTTTCTGACAGGGACCCACGAGCAGTACTTC
TRBJ2-7 | - | - | TRBV27 | CASSLSRVRDYEQYF | TGTGCCAGCAGTTTATCGAGGGTTCGGGACTACGAGCAGTACTTC
TRBJ2-1 | TRBD1 | - | TRBV10-2 | CASRDHRGHNEQFF | TGCGCCAGCAGAGACCACAGGGGACACAATGAGCAGTTCTTC
TRBJ1-1 | - | - | TRBV18 | CASSPSGFDTEAFF | TGTGCCAGCTCACCAAGCGGGTTTGACACTGAAGCTTTCTTT
TRBJ2-7 | - | - | TRBV11-2 | CASNYLQEGTYEQYF | TGTGCCAGCAACTATCTACAGGAGGGGACCTACGAGCAGTACTTC
TRBJ2-3 | TRBD2 | - | TRBV9 | CASSTRRGGGSDTQYF | TGTGCCAGCAGCACCCGGCGGGGGGGCGGGTCAGATACGCAGTATTTT
TRBJ2-2 | - | - | TRBV25-1 | CASSPGVAVTGELFF | TGTGCCAGCAGTCCCGGGGTAGCAGTCACCGGGGAGCTGTTTTTT
TRBJ2-4 | - | - | TRBV6-2/TRBV6-3 | CASSPVTDIQYF | TGTGCCAGCAGCCCGGTCACGGACATTCAGTACTTC
TRBJ2-7 | TRBD2 | - | TRBV19 | CASSPWTSGPLLSYEQYF | TGTGCCAGTAGCCCCTGGACTAGCGGGCCACTCCTCTCCTACGAGCAGTACTTC
TRBJ1-1 | - | - | TRBV7-2 | CASSSTMNTEAFF | TGTGCCAGCAGCTCTACTATGAACACTGAAGCTTTCTTT
TRBJ1-2 | TRBD1 | - | TRBV10-3 | CAINIGTADNYGYTF | TGTGCCATCAATATAGGGACAGCAGATAACTATGGCTACACCTTC
TRBJ2-7 | - | - | TRBV27 | CASSYRRTDYYEQYF | TGTGCCAGCAGTTATCGCCGGACAGACTACTACGAGCAGTACTTC
TRBJ2-2 | - | - | TRBV2 | CASSLGGGATGELFF | TGTGCCAGCAGTTTAGGGGGAGGGGCCACCGGGGAGCTGTTTTTT
TRBJ1-1 | - | - | TRBV7-6 | CASSLADLNTEAFF | TGTGCCAGCAGCTTAGCCGACTTGAACACTGAAGCTTTCTTT
TRBJ2-5 | TRBD2 | - | TRBV9 | CASSVGASGRVLETQYF | TGTGCCAGCAGCGTAGGGGCTAGCGGGAGGGTTTTGGAGACCCAGTACTTC
TRBJ1-6 | TRBD1 | - | TRBV27 | CASSLVAGGDSPLHF | TGTGCCAGCAGTTTAGTTGCAGGGGGCGATTCACCCCTCCACTTT
TRBJ2-1 | TRBD2 | - | TRBV9 | CASSMRLAGLYNEQFF | TGTGCCAGCAGCATGCGACTAGCGGGATTGTACAATGAGCAGTTCTTC
TRBJ1-6 | - | - | TRBV6-5 | CASSRDNNNSPLHF | TGTGCCAGCAGCCGGGACAACAATAATTCACCCCTCCACTTT
TRBJ2-1 | TRBD2 | - | TRBV10-2 | CASSPGGPGEQFF | TGCGCCAGCAGTCCGGGAGGGCCCGGTGAGCAGTTCTTC
TRBJ1-5 | - | - | TRBV27 | CASSLGAHQPQHF | TGTGCCAGCAGTCTGGGGGCCCATCAGCCCCAGCATTTT
TRBJ2-3 | - | - | TRBV11-2 | CASSLGSGGLGDTQYF | TGTGCCAGCAGCTTAGGATCAGGTGGATTGGGAGATACGCAGTATTTT
TRBJ2-1 | TRBD2 | - | TRBV24-1 | CATSGFRTSGRAQNEQFF | TGTGCCACCAGTGGATTTCGGACTAGCGGGAGGGCCCAAAATGAGCAGTTCTTC